These T cell receptor beta chains were read from a single sample in a study of blood T cell repertoires in COVID-19. TCRdb's copy holds only in-frame clones and misses some; the assay was immunoSEQ multiplex PCR. This table has about half a million clones, 80% to 90% appearing once. Sequenced material: peripheral blood. Receptors were obtained from a human donor in a cohort sampled during active COVID-19. CDR3s include the opening cysteine and the closing phenylalanine or tryptophan. The D gene is left open where the match is weak. A row's size may be missing; if present it is once, few, many or a size class.

D,size,V,J,CDR3,DNA
NA,NA,TRBV10-3,TRBJ2-5,CAIRQGQSPQETQYF,TGTGCCATCAGACAGGGTCAAAGTCCGCAAGAGACCCAGTACTTC
TRBD1,NA,TRBV15,TRBJ2-7,CATSSAGTGGHEQYF,TGTGCCACCAGCAGTGCGGGGACAGGGGGACACGAGCAGTACTTC
NA,NA,TRBV7-2,TRBJ2-3,CASSFSRVTSTDTQYF,TGTGCCAGCAGCTTTTCGCGGGTGACTAGCACAGATACGCAGTATTTT
NA,NA,TRBV6-4,TRBJ2-1,CASSDSAGLFYNEQFF,TGTGCCAGCAGTGACTCGGCAGGGCTCTTCTACAATGAGCAGTTCTTC
NA,NA,TRBV6-1,TRBJ1-2,CASSEFTGKFYGYTF,TGTGCCAGCAGTGAATTTACCGGGAAGTTCTATGGCTACACCTTC
TRBD2,once,TRBV3-1/TRBV3-2,TRBJ2-1,CASSAFAGGFDEQFF,TGTGCCAGCAGCGCGTTTGCGGGAGGGTTCGATGAGCAGTTCTTC
TRBD2,NA,TRBV5-8,TRBJ2-1,CASSPLAGASEQFF,TGTGCCAGCAGCCCTTTGGCGGGAGCTAGCGAGCAGTTCTTC
TRBD1,NA,TRBV6-5,TRBJ1-2,CASSFSTGGSEYGYTF,TGTGCCAGCAGTTTTTCGACAGGGGGCTCGGAGTATGGCTACACCTTC
NA,few,TRBV5-1,TRBJ1-1,CASRPGQMNTEAFF,TGCGCCAGCCGGCCGGGACAAATGAACACTGAAGCTTTCTTT
NA,NA,TRBV18,TRBJ2-3,CASSPSDTQYF,TGTGCCAGCTCACCCTCAGATACGCAGTATTTT
NA,NA,TRBV6-2/TRBV6-3,TRBJ1-1,CASSRHRISNTEAFF,TGTGCCAGCAGCCGACATCGGATCTCGAACACTGAAGCTTTCTTT
TRBD1,few,TRBV7-2,TRBJ1-2,CASSLNRGNYGYTF,TGTGCCAGCAGCTTAAACAGGGGAAACTATGGCTACACCTTC
NA,NA,TRBV5-1,TRBJ1-1,CASSPEDLGTEAFF,TGCGCCAGCAGCCCGGAGGACTTGGGCACTGAAGCTTTCTTT
TRBD2,NA,TRBV19,TRBJ2-1,CASSASGPQNYNEQFF,TGTGCCAGTAGTGCTAGCGGGCCCCAAAACTACAATGAGCAGTTCTTC
TRBD2,once,TRBV30,TRBJ2-7,CAWSVLASGEQYF,TGTGCCTGGAGTGTACTGGCTAGCGGCGAGCAGTACTTC
NA,NA,TRBV7-9,TRBJ2-1,CASSLDAGLYNEQFF,TGTGCCAGCAGCTTAGACGCGGGACTCTACAATGAGCAGTTCTTC
NA,NA,TRBV2,TRBJ1-1,CASSGWGLAVTNTEAFF,TGTGCCAGCAGTGGCTGGGGCCTTGCGGTTACGAACACTGAAGCTTTCTTT
TRBD1,once,TRBV7-9,TRBJ1-4,CASSLGTGVEKLFF,TGTGCCAGCAGCTTAGGGACAGGGGTCGAAAAACTGTTTTTT
NA,NA,TRBV7-3,TRBJ2-1,CASSDLAGEQFF,TGTGCCAGCAGCGATCTAGCCGGTGAGCAGTTCTTC
NA,NA,TRBV29-1,TRBJ1-3,CSVYTGMGRNTIYF,TGCAGCGTCTACACGGGGATGGGAAGAAACACCATATATTTT
NA,NA,TRBV19,TRBJ1-1,CASSITGTNTEAFF,TGTGCCAGTAGTATAACAGGGACGAACACTGAAGCTTTCTTT
NA,NA,TRBV7-3,TRBJ2-6,CASSSGLSGANVLTF,TGTGCCAGCAGCTCGGGACTCTCTGGGGCCAACGTCCTGACTTTC
TRBD1,once,TRBV28,TRBJ1-2,CASSRTGGYTF,TGTGCCAGCAGTCGGACAGGAGGCTACACCTTC
NA,once,TRBV7-3,TRBJ2-4,CASSPTMAPFGIQYF,TGTGCCAGCAGCCCCACTATGGCCCCCTTTGGCATTCAGTACTTC
NA,NA,TRBV27,TRBJ1-1,CASSLMDSNTEAFF,TGTGCCAGCAGTCTAATGGACAGCAACACTGAAGCTTTCTTT
TRBD2,few,TRBV4-2,TRBJ2-2,CASSWTSDFYTGELFF,TGTGCCAGCAGTTGGACTAGCGACTTCTACACCGGGGAGCTGTTTTTT
TRBD2,few,TRBV5-4,TRBJ2-2,CASSHPASGTHGELFF,TGTGCCAGCAGCCACCCAGCTAGCGGGACTCACGGGGAGCTGTTTTTT
TRBD2,NA,TRBV7-6,TRBJ2-1,CASSLASGLYNEQFF,TGTGCCAGCAGCTTAGCTAGCGGGCTTTACAATGAGCAGTTCTTC
NA,NA,TRBV6-1,TRBJ1-1,CASSEANTPNTEAFF,TGTGCCAGCAGTGAAGCGAACACACCGAACACTGAAGCTTTCTTT
NA,once,TRBV6-5,TRBJ2-7,CASRSDPTLFYEQYF,TGTGCCAGCCGGAGTGATCCCACCCTGTTCTACGAGCAGTACTTC
NA,few,TRBV7-3,TRBJ1-3,CASSLGGGGNTIYF,TGTGCCAGCAGCTTGGGGGGTGGTGGAAACACCATATATTTT
TRBD1,NA,TRBV5-5,TRBJ1-1,CASSQTGVRTEAFF,TGTGCCAGCAGTCAAACAGGGGTTAGGACTGAAGCTTTCTTT
TRBD2,NA,TRBV19,TRBJ2-1,CASSMVAGGPHEQFF,TGTGCCAGTAGTATGGTAGCGGGAGGGCCCCATGAGCAGTTCTTC
NA,NA,TRBV30,TRBJ2-2,CAWSGVSNTGELFF,TGTGCCTGGAGCGGAGTTTCGAACACCGGGGAGCTGTTTTTT
NA,NA,TRBV6-5,TRBJ1-1,CASRDHRVHTEAFF,TGTGCCAGCAGGGATCACAGGGTGCACACTGAAGCTTTCTTT
NA,NA,TRBV18,TRBJ2-3,CASSPLRERSTDTQYF,TGTGCCAGCTCACCTTTACGGGAGAGAAGCACAGATACGCAGTATTTT
NA,NA,TRBV2,TRBJ1-4,CASRVGDTFNEKLFF,TGTGCCAGCAGGGTTGGGGACACCTTCAATGAAAAACTGTTTTTT
TRBD2,NA,TRBV7-2,TRBJ2-7,CASSFIAGGLAPEQYF,TGTGCCAGCAGCTTCATAGCGGGAGGGTTAGCTCCCGAGCAGTACTTC
NA,NA,TRBV19,TRBJ2-5,CASSPGVGRLKETQYF,TGTGCCAGTAGTCCAGGGGTCGGGAGGCTAAAAGAGACCCAGTACTTC
NA,NA,TRBV5-1,TRBJ2-7,CASSLEQGAYEQYF,TGCGCCAGCAGCTTGGAGCAGGGCGCCTACGAGCAGTACTTC
TRBD1,few,TRBV6-5,TRBJ1-6,CASSYGGQPNSPLHF,TGTGCCAGCAGTTACGGGGGACAGCCTAATTCACCCCTCCACTTT
TRBD2,NA,TRBV7-2,TRBJ2-5,CASSLKLAGGETQYF,TGTGCCAGCAGCTTGAAACTAGCGGGAGGGGAGACCCAGTACTTC
NA,NA,TRBV5-8,TRBJ2-3,CASSSGLSFTDTQYF,TGTGCCAGCAGCTCGGGACTTTCATTCACAGATACGCAGTATTTT
NA,NA,TRBV5-1,TRBJ2-1,CASSPETGDIHNEQFF,TGCGCCAGCAGCCCTGAAACGGGAGACATCCACAATGAGCAGTTCTTC
NA,once,TRBV28,TRBJ1-2,CASTPGRGYGYTF,TGTGCCAGCACCCCTGGTAGGGGATATGGCTACACCTTC
NA,NA,TRBV19,TRBJ2-2,CASSIARVATGELFF,TGTGCCAGTAGTATAGCCAGGGTGGCCACCGGGGAGCTGTTTTTT
NA,NA,TRBV28,TRBJ2-5,CASSLPVGPQTQYF,TGTGCCAGCAGTTTACCGGTTGGGCCCCAGACCCAGTACTTC
TRBD1,NA,TRBV7-2,TRBJ2-7,CASSEDRGAMYEQYF,TGTGCCAGCAGCGAGGACAGGGGGGCAATGTACGAGCAGTACTTC
NA,NA,TRBV6-2/TRBV6-3,TRBJ2-5,CASSRSSRETQYF,TGTGCCAGCAGTCGGTCGTCTCGGGAGACCCAGTACTTC
TRBD1,NA,TRBV29-1,TRBJ1-4,CSVGGQGSNEKLFF,TGCAGCGTTGGAGGACAGGGATCTAATGAAAAACTGTTTTTT
TRBD2,NA,TRBV15,TRBJ2-7,CATSRTGTRGTYEQYF,TGTGCCACCAGCAGGACCGGGACTAGGGGGACCTACGAGCAGTACTTC
TRBD1,once,TRBV6-5,TRBJ1-1,CASSYLGQANTEAFF,TGTGCCAGCAGTTACCTTGGACAGGCGAACACTGAAGCTTTCTTT
NA,NA,TRBV12-3/TRBV12-4,TRBJ2-1,CASSFTAGEQFF,TGTGCCAGCAGTTTCACTGCGGGGGAGCAGTTCTTC
TRBD1,NA,TRBV12-3/TRBV12-4,TRBJ1-5,CASRGQGHQPQHF,TGTGCCAGCAGGGGACAGGGACACCAGCCCCAGCATTTT
NA,NA,TRBV2,TRBJ2-5,CASNTGRSGGETQYF,TGTGCCAGCAACACGGGACGGTCCGGAGGGGAGACCCAGTACTTC
TRBD2,NA,TRBV11-3,TRBJ2-1,CASSSSLTSGEYNEQFF,TGTGCCAGCAGCTCCTCCCTAACTAGCGGGGAGTACAATGAGCAGTTCTTC
NA,NA,TRBV18,TRBJ1-3,CASSPVEGTNSGNTIYF,TGTGCCAGCTCACCAGTCGAGGGTACAAACTCTGGAAACACCATATATTTT
TRBD1,few,TRBV30,TRBJ1-5,CAWSVTGDQPQHF,TGTGCCTGGAGTGTTACAGGGGATCAGCCCCAGCATTTT